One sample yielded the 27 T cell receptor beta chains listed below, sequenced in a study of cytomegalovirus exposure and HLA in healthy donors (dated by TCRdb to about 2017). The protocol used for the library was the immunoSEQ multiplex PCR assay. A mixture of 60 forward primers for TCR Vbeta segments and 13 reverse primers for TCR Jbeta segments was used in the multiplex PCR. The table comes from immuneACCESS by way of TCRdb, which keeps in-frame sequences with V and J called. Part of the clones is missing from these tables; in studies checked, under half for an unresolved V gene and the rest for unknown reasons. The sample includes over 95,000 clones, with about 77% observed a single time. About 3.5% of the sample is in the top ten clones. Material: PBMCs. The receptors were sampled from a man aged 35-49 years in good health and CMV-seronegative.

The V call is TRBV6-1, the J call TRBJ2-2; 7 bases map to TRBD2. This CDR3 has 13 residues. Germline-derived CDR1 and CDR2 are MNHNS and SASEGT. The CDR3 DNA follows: TGTGGGGCTCGGGAGCGGGGAACCGGGGAGCTGTTTTTT. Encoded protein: CGARERGTGELFF.

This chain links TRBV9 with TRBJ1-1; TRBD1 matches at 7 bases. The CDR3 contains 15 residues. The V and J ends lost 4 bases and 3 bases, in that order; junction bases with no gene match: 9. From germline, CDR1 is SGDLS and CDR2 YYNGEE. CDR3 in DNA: TGTGCCAGCAGCAGGGGGCATTTTTGGGACACTGAAGCTTTCTTT. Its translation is CASSRGHFWDTEAFF.

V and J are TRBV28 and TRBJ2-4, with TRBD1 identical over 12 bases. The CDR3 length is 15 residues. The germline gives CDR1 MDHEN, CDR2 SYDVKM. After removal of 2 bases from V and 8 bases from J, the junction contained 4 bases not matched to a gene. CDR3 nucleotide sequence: TGTGCCAGCAGTTTAGAGGGACAGGGGGCATACATTCAGTACTTC. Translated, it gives CASSLEGQGAYIQYF.

The CDR3 reads CAWSGQAGGYTF. The CDR3 bases are TGTGCCTGGAGTGGCCAAGCTGGTGGCTACACCTTC. The rearrangement joins TRBV30 to TRBJ1-2, with D unclear. CDR3 size: 12 residues. Trimming stripped 1 base from V and 7 bases from J, with 10 bases between. Germline assignment: CDR1 GTSNPN and CDR2 SVGIG (reference sequence).

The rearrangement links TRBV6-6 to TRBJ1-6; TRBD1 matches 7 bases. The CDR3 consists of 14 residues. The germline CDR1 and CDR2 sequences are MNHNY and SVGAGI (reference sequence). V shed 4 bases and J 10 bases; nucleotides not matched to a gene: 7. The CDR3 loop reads CASSLTGRQSPLHF. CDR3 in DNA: TGTGCCAGCAGTTTGACAGGGCGGCAATCACCCCTCCACTTT.

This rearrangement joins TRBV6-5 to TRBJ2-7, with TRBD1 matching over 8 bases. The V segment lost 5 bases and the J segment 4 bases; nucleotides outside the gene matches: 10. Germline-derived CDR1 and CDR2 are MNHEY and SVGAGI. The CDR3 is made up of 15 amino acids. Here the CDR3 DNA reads TGTGCCAGCAGTCTAACCGGGACAGGAGTTTACGAGCAGTACTTC. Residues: CASSLTGTGVYEQYF.

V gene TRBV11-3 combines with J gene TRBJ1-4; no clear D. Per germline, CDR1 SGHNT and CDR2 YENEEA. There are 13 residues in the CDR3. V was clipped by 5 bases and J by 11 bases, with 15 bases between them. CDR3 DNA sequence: TGTGCCAGCAGCCCCCGTCACGGAGGGAAACTGTTTTTT. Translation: CASSPRHGGKLFF.

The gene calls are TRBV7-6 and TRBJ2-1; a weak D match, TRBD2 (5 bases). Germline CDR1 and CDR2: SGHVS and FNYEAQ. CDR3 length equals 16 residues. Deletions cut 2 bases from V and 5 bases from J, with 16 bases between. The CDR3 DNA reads TGTGCCAGCAGCTTAATTCCCCCCGGGAACCACAATGAGCAGTTCTTC. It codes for CASSLIPPGNHNEQFF.

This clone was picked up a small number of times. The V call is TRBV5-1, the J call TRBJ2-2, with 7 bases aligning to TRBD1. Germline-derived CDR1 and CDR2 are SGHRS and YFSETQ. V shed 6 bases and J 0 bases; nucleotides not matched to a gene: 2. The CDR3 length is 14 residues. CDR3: CASTDRSNTGELFF. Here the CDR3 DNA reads TGCGCCAGCACGGACAGGTCGAACACCGGGGAGCTGTTTTTT.

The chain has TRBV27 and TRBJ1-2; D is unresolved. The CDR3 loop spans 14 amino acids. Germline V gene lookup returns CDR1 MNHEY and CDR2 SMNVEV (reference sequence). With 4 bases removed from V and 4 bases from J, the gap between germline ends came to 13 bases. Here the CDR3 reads CASSSLAGAYGYTF. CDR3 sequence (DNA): TGTGCCAGCAGTTCCCTGGCAGGCGCCTATGGCTACACCTTC.

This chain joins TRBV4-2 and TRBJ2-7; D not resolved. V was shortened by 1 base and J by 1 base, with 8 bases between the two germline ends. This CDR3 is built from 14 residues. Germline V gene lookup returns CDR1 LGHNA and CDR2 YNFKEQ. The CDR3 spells CASSQGRGSYEQYF. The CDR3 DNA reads TGTGCCAGCAGCCAAGGGCGCGGTTCCTACGAGCAGTACTTC.

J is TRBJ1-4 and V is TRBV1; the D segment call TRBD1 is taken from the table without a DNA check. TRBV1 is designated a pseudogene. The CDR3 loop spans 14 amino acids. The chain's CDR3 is CTSSVRGRGEKLFF. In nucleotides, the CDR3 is TGCACCAGCAGTGTAAGGGGGAGAGGGGAAAAACTGTTTTTT.

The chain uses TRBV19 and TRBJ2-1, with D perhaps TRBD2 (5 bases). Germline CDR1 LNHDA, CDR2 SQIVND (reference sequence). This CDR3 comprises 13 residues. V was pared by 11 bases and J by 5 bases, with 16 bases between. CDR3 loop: CAPRGRADNEQFF. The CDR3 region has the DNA TGTGCCCCCAGAGGGCGAGCGGACAATGAGCAGTTCTTC. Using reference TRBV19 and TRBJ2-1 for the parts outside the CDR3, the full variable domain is DGGITQSPKYLFRKEGQNVTLSCEQNLNHDAMYWYRQDPGQGLRLIYYSQIVNDFQKGDIAEGYSVSREKKESFPLTVTSAQKNPTAFYLCAPRGRADNEQFFGPGTRLTVL.

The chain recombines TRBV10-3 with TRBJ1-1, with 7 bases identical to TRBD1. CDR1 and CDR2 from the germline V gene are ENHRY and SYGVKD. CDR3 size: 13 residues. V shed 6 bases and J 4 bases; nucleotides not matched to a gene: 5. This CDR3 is CAIRDRDGTEAFF. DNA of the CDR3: TGTGCCATCAGAGACAGGGACGGCACTGAAGCTTTCTTT.

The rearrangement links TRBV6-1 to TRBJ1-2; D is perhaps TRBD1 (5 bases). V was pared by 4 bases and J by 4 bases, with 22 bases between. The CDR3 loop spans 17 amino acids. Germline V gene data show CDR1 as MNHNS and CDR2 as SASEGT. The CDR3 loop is CASSGASGTYYLYGYTF. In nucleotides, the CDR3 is TGTGCCAGCAGTGGGGCATCCGGGACTTATTACCTCTATGGCTACACCTTC.

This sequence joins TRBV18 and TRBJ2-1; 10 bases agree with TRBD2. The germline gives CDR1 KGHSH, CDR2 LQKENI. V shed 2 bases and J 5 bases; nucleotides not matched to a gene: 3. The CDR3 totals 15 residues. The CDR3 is CASSPRTSGNNEQFF. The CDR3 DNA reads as TGTGCCAGCTCACCAAGGACTAGCGGAAACAATGAGCAGTTCTTC.

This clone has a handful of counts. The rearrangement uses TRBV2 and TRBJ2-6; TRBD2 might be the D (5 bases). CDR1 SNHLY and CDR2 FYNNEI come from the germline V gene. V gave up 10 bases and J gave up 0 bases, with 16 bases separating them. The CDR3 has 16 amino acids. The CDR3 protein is CATTRGLDSGANVLTF. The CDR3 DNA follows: TGTGCCACCACACGGGGTCTTGACTCTGGGGCCAACGTCCTGACTTTC. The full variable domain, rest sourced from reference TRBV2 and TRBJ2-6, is EPEVTQTPSHQVTQMGQEVILRCVPISNHLYFYWYRQILGQKVEFLVSFYNNEISEKSEIFDDQFSVERPDGSNFTLKIRSTKLEDSAMYFCATTRGLDSGANVLTFGAGSRLTVL.

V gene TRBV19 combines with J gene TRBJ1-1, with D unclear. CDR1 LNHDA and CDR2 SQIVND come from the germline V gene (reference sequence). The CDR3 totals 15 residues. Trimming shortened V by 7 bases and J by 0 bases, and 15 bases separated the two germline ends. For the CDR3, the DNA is TGTGCCAGTAACTGGGCAGCGGCGATGAACACTGAAGCTTTCTTT. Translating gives CASNWAAAMNTEAFF. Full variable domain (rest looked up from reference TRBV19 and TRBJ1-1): DGGITQSPKYLFRKEGQNVTLSCEQNLNHDAMYWYRQDPGQGLRLIYYSQIVNDFQKGDIAEGYSVSREKKESFPLTVTSAQKNPTAFYLCASNWAAAMNTEAFFGQGTRLTVV.

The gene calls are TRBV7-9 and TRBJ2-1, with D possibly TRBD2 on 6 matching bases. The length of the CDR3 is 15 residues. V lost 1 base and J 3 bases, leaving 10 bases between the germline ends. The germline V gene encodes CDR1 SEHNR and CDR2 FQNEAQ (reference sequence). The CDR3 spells CASSLVGSGYNEQFF. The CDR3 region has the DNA TGTGCCAGCAGCTTAGTTGGTAGCGGCTACAATGAGCAGTTCTTC.

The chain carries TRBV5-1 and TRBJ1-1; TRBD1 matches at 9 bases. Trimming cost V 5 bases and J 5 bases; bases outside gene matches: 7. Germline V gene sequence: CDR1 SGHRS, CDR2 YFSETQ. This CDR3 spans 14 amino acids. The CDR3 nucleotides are TGCGCCAGCAGTTCGACAGGGGGAGGAACTGAAGCTTTCTTT. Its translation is CASSSTGGGTEAFF.

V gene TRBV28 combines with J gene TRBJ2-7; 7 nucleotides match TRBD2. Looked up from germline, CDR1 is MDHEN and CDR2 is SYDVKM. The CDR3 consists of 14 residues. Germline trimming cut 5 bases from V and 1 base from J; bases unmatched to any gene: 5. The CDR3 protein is CASSTPGGSYEQYF. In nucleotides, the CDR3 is TGTGCCAGCAGTACGCCCGGGGGGTCCTACGAGCAGTACTTC.

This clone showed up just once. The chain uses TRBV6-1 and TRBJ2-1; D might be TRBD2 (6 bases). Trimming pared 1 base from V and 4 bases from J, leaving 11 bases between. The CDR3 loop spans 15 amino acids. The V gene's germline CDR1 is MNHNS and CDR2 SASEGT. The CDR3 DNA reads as TGTGCCAGCAGTGAAGGCGGGGCCGTATACAATGAGCAGTTCTTC. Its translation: CASSEGGAVYNEQFF.

CDR3 protein: CASSLQGAVETQYF. The CDR3 nucleotides read TGTGCCAGCAGTTTACAGGGGGCGGTTGAGACCCAGTACTTC. The V gene is TRBV28, the J gene TRBJ2-5; the match to TRBD1 covers 8 bases. The V segment lost 2 bases and the J segment 5 bases; nucleotides outside the gene matches: 4. This CDR3 comprises 14 residues. Germline assignment: CDR1 MDHEN and CDR2 SYDVKM.

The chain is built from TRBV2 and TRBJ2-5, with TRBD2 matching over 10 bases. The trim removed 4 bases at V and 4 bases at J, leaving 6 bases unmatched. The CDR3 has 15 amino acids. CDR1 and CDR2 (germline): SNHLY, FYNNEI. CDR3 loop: CASSVERGGGETQYF. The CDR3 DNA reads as TGTGCCAGCAGTGTCGAGCGGGGGGGCGGAGAGACCCAGTACTTC.

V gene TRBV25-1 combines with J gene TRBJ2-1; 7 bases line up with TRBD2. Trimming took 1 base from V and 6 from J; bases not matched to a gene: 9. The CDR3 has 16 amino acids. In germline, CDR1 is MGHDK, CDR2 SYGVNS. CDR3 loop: CASSESGAGLSNEQFF. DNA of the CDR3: TGTGCCAGCAGTGAATCAGGAGCGGGGCTCAGCAATGAGCAGTTCTTC.

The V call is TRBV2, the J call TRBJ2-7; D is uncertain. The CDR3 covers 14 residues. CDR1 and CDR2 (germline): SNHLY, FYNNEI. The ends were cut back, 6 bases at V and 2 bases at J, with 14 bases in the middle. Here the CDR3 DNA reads TGTGCCAGCAGGTTTCTGGCAGATGCCTACGAGCAGTACTTC. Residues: CASRFLADAYEQYF.

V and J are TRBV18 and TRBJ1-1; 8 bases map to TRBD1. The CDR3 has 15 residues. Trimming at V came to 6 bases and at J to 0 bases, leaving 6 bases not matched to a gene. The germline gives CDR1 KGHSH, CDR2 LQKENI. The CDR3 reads CASSGGTGVNTEAFF. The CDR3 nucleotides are TGTGCCAGCTCGGGGGGGACAGGAGTGAACACTGAAGCTTTCTTT.